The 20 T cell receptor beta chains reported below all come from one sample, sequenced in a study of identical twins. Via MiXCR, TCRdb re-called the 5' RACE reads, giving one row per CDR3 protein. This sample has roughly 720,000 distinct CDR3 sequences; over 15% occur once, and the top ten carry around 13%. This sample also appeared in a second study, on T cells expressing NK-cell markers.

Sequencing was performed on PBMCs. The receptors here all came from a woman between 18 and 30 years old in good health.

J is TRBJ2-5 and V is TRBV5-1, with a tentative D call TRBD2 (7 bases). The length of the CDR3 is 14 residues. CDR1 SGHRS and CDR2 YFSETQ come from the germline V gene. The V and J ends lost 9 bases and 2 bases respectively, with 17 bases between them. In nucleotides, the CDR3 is TGCGCCACGAGTTGGGGGGGGCCTCAAGAGACCCAGTACTTC. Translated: CATSWGGPQETQYF. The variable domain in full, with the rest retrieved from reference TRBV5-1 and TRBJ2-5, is KAGVTQTPRYLIKTRGQQVTLSCSPISGHRSVSWYQQTPGQGLQFLFEYFSETQRNKGNFPGRFSGRQFSNSRSEMNVSTLELGDSALYLCATSWGGPQETQYFGPGTRLLVL.

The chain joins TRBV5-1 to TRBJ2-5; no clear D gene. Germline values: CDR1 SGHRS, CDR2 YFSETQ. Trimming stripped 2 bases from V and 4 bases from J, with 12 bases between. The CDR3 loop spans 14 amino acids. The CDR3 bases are TGCGCCAGCAGCTTTGGGTTGCCTCCAGAGACCCAGTACTTC. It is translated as CASSFGLPPETQYF.

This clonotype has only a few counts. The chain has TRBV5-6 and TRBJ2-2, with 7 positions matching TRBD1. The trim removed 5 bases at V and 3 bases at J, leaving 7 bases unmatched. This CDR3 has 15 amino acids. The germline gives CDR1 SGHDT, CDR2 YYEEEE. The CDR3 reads CASSSGTVYTGELFF. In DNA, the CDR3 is TGTGCCAGCAGTTCCGGGACAGTGTACACCGGGGAGCTGTTTTTT.

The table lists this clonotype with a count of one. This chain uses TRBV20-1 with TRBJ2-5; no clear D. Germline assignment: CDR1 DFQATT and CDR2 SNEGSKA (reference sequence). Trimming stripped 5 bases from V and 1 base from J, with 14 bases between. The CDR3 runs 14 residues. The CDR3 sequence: CSARTPRIQETQYF. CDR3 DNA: TGCAGTGCTCGCACACCGAGAATCCAAGAGACCCAGTACTTC.

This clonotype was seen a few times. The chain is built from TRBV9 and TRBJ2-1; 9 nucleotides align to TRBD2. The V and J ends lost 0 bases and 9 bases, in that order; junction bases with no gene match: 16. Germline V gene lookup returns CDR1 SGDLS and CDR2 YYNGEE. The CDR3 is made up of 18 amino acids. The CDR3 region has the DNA TGTGCCAGCAGCGTAGCATTTTCGGCGGCGGGGGGGCTCATTGAGCAGTTCTTC. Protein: CASSVAFSAAGGLIEQFF.

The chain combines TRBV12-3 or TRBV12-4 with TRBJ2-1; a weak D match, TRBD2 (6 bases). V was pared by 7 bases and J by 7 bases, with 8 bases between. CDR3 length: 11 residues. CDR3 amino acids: CASNLANEQFF. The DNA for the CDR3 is TGTGCCAGCAACCTAGCGAATGAGCAGTTCTTC.

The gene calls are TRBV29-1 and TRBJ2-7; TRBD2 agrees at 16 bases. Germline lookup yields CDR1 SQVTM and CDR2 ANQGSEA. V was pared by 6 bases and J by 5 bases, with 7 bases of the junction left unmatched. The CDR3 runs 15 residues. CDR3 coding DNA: TGCAGCGTCGCCGGGACTAGCGGGGGGGAGGACGAGCAGTACTTC. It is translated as CSVAGTSGGEDEQYF.

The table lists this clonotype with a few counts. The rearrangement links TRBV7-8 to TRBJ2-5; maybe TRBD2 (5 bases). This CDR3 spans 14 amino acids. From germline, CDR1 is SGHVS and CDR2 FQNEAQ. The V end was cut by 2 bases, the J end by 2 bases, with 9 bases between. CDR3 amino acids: CASSLLTRQETQYF. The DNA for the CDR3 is TGTGCCAGCAGCTTACTAACTAGACAAGAGACCCAGTACTTC.

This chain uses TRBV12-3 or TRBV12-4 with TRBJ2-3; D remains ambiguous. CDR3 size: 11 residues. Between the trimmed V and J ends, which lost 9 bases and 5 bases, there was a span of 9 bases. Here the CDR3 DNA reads TGTGCCAGTAAAATCGGAGATACGCAGTATTTT. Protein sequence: CASKIGDTQYF.

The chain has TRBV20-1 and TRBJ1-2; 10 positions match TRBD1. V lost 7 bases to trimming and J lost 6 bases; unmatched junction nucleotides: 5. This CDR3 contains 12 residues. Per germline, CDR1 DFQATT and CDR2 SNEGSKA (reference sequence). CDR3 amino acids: CSVKGQGHGYTF. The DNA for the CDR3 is TGCAGTGTTAAGGGACAGGGGCATGGCTACACCTTC.

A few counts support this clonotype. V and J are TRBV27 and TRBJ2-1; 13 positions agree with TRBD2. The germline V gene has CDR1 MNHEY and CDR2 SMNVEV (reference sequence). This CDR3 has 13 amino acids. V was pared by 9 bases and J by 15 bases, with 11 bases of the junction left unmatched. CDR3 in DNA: TGTGCCAGTCTGACTAGCGGGAGGTCCGAATGGTTCTTC. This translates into CASLTSGRSEWFF.

This chain's CDR3 is CAISWGQGAAGSPLHF. For the CDR3, the DNA is TGTGCCATCAGTTGGGGACAGGGGGCGGCTGGTTCACCCCTCCACTTT. This sequence joins TRBV10-3 and TRBJ1-6, with TRBD1 matching 12 bases. V dropped 5 bases and J dropped 9; count of bases not matched to a gene: 8. Germline CDR1 is ENHRY and CDR2 is SYGVKD. The CDR3 has 16 amino acids.

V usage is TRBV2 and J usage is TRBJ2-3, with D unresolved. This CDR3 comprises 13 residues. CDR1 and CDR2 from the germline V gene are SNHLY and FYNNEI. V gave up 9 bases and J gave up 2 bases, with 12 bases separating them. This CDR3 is CASRKEFTDTQYF. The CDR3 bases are TGTGCCAGTAGGAAGGAATTCACAGATACGCAGTATTTT.

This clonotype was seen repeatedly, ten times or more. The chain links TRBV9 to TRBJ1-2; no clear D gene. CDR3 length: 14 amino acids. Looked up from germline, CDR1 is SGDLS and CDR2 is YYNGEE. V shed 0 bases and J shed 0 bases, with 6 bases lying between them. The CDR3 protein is CASSVATANYGYTF. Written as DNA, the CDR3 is TGTGCCAGCAGCGTAGCAACGGCTAACTATGGCTACACCTTC.

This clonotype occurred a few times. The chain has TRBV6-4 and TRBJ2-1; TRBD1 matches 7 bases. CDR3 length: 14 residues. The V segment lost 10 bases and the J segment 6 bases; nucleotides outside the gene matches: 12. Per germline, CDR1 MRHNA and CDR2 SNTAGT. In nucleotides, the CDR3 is TGTGCCACTGCCGACAGGGATGGTATCAATGAGCAGTTCTTC. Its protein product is CATADRDGINEQFF.

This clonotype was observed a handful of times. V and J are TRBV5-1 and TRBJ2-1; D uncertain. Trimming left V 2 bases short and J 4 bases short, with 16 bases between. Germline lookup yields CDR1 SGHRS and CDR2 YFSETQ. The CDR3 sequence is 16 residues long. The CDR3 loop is CASSFSGVPLYNEQFF. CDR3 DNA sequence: TGCGCCAGCAGCTTCTCTGGGGTCCCACTTTACAATGAGCAGTTCTTC.

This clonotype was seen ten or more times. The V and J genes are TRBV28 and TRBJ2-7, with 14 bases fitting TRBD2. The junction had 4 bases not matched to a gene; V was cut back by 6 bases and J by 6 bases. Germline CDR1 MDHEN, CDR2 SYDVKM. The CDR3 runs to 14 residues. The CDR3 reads CASSLTSGRGEQYF. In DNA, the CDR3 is TGTGCCAGCAGCCTGACTAGCGGGAGGGGCGAGCAGTACTTC. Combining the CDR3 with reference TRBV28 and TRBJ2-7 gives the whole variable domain DVKVTQSSRYLVKRTGEKVFLECVQDMDHENMFWYRQDPGLGLRLIYFSYDVKMKEKGDIPEGYSVSREKKERFSLILESASTNQTSMYLCASSLTSGRGEQYFGPGTRLTVT.

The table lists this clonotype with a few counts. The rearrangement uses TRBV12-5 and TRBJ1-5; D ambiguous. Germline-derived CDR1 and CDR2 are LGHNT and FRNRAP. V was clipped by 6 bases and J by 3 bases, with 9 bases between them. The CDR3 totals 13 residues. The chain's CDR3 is CASGPSFNQPQHF. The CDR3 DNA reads TGTGCTAGTGGCCCTTCCTTCAATCAGCCCCAGCATTTT.

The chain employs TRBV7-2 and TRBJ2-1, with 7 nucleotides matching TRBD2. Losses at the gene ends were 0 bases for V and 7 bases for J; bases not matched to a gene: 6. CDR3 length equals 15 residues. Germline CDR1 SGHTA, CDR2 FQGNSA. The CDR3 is CASSLAGGVLNEQFF. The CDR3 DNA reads TGTGCCAGCAGCTTAGCGGGAGGGGTGTTGAATGAGCAGTTCTTC. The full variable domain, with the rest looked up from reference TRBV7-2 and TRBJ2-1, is GAGVSQSPSNKVTEKGKDVELRCDPISGHTALYWYRQSLGQGLEFLIYFQGNSAPDKSGLPSDRFSAERTGGSVSTLTIQRTQQEDSAVYLCASSLAGGVLNEQFFGPGTRLTVL.

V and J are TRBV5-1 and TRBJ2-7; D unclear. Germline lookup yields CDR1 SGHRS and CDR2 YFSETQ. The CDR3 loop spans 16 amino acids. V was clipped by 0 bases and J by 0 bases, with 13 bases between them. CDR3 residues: CASSLEGPAHSYEQYF. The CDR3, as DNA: TGCGCCAGCAGCTTGGAGGGTCCAGCGCACTCCTACGAGCAGTACTTC.